This T cell receptor beta chain came from a study of T cell repertoires in cytomegalovirus infection. Whole-study results and caveats: There were HLA-C-restricted CMV-specific TCR beta clonotypes dominating the ex vivo response.

TCRdb recomputed calls from the reads with MiXCR, one row per CDR3 protein. Among fewer than 200,000 distinct CDR3 sequences listed, approximately 19% were seen once. Trimming pared 5 bases from V and 3 bases from J, leaving 20 bases between. There are 16 residues in the CDR3. Germline V gives CDR1 MNHEY, CDR2 SVGEGT. As for this clonotype: As yet, its antigen is unknown.

This rearrangement joins TRBV6-2 or TRBV6-3 to TRBJ2-7; tentative D call: TRBD2 (7 bases). The clonotype was recovered from a human donor in good health (CMV status not recorded). Some clones in this sample may be carry-over from other donors' samples. The sequenced sample was PBMCs. The CDR3 DNA follows: TGTGCCAGCAGTACCCTCAGGGGAGGGACCGGCTACGAGCAGTACTTC. Translation: CASSTLRGGTGYEQYF.